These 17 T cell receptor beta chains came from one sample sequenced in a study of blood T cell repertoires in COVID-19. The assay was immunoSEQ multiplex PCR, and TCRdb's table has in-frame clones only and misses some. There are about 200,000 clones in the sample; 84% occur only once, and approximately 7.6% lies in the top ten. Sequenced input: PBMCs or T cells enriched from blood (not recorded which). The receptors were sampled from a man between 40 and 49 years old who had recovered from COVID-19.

The CDR3 protein is CASSLGGISYNEQFF. The CDR3 nucleotides are TGTGCCAGCTCCTTGGGGGGTATATCCTACAATGAGCAGTTCTTC. This chain joins TRBV11-3 and TRBJ2-1; D may be TRBD2 (6 bases). There are 15 residues in the CDR3. Germline CDR1 is SGHNT and CDR2 is YENEEA. Trimming shortened V by 8 bases and J by 1 base, and 15 bases separated the two germline ends.

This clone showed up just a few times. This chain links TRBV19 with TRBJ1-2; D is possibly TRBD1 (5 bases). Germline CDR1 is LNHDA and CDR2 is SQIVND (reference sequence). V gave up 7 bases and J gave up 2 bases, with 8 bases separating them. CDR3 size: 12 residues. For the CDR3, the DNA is TGTGCCAGTAAAAGGGGAAACTATGGCTACACCTTC. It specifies CASKRGNYGYTF.

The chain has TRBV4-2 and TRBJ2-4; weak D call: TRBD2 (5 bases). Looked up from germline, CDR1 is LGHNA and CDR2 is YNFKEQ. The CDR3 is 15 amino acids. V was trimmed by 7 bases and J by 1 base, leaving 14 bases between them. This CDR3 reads CASTFSPGAKNIQYF. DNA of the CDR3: TGTGCCAGCACCTTCTCCCCGGGGGCCAAAAACATTCAGTACTTC.

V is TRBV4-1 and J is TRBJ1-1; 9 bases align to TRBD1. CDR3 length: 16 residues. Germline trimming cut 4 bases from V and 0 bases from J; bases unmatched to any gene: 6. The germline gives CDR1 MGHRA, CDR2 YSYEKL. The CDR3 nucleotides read TGCGCCAGCAGCCTTCCGGGACAGGGACTGAACACTGAAGCTTTCTTT. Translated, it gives CASSLPGQGLNTEAFF.

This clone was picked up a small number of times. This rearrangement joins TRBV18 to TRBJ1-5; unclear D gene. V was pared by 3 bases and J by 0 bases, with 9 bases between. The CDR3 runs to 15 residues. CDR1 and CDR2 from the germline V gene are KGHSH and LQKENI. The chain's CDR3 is CASSPSGYSNQPQHF. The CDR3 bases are TGTGCCAGCTCACCGAGCGGGTATAGCAATCAGCCCCAGCATTTT.

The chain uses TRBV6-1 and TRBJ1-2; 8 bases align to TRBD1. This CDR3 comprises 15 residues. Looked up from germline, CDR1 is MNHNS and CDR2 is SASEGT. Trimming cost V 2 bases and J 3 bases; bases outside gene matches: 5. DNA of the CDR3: TGTGCCAGCAGTGAAAGGACAGGGTGGGACTATGGCTACACCTTC. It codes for CASSERTGWDYGYTF.

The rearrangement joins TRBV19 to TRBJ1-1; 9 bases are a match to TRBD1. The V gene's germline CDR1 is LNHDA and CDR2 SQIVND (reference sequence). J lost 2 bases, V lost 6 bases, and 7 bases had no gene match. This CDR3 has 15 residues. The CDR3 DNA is TGTGCCAGTAGATATTCGGACAGGGGAAACACTGAAGCTTTCTTT. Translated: CASRYSDRGNTEAFF.

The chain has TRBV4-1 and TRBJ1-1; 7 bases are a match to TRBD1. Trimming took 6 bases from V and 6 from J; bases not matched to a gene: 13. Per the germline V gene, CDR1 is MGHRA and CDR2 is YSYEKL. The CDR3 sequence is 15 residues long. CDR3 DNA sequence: TGCGCCAGCAGTGACAGACAGGGCGGGTTCGCTGAAGCTTTCTTT. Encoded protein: CASSDRQGGFAEAFF.

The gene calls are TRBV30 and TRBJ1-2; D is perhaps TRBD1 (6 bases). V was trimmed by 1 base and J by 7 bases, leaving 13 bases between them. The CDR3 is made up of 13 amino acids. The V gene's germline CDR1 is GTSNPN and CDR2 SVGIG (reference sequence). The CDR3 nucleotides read TGTGCCTGGAGTGGGGGGCACGAAGGTGGCTACACCTTC. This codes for CAWSGGHEGGYTF.

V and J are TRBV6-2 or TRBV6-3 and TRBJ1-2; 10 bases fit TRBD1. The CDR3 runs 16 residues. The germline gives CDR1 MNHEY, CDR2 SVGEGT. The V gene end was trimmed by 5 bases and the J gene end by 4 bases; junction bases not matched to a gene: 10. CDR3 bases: TGTGCCAGCAGTCAGACTCCGGGACAGGGGTCCTATGGCTACACCTTC. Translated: CASSQTPGQGSYGYTF.

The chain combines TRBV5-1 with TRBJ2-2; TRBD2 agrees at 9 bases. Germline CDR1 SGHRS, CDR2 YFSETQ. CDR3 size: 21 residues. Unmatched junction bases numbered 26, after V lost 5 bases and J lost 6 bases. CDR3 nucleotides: TGCGCCAGCAGAAGGCACGTACGAGCGGGGGGCCCCGATGTGCGGGCCGGGGAGCTGTTTTTT. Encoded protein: CASRRHVRAGGPDVRAGELFF.

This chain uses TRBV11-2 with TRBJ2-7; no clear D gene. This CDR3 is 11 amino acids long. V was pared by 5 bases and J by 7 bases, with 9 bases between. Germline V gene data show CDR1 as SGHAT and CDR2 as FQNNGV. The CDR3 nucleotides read TGTGCCAGCAGCCGAGCGCGTGAGCAGTACTTC. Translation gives CASSRAREQYF.

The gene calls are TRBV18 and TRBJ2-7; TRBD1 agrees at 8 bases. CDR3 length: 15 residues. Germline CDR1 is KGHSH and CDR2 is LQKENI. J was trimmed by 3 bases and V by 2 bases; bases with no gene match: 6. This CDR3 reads CASSPRRQGNYEQYF. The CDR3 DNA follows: TGTGCCAGCTCACCAAGGCGACAGGGGAACTACGAGCAGTACTTC.

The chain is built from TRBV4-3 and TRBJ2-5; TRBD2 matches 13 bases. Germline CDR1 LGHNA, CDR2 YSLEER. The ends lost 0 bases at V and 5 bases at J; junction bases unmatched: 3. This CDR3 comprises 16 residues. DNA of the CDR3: TGCGCCAGCAGCCAAGAACTAGCGGGGGGGGTGGAGACCCAGTACTTC. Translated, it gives CASSQELAGGVETQYF.

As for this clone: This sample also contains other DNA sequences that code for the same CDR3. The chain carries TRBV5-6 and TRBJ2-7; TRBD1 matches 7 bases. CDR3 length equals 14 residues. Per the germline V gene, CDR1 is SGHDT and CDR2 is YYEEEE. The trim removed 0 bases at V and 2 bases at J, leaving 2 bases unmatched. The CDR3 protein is CASSLGQGPYEQYF. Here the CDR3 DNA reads TGTGCCAGCAGCTTGGGACAGGGTCCCTACGAGCAGTACTTC. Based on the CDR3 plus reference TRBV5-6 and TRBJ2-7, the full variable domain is DAGVTQSPTHLIKTRGQQVTLRCSPKSGHDTVSWYQQALGQGPQFIFQYYEEEERQRGNFPDRFSGHQFPNYSSELNVNALLLGDSALYLCASSLGQGPYEQYFGPGTRLTVT.

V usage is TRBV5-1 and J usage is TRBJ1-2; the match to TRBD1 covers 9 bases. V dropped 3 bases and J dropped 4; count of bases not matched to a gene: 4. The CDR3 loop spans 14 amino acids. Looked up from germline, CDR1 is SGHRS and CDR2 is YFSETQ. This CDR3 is CASSSTGGGYGYTF. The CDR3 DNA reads TGCGCCAGCAGCTCGACAGGGGGTGGCTATGGCTACACCTTC.

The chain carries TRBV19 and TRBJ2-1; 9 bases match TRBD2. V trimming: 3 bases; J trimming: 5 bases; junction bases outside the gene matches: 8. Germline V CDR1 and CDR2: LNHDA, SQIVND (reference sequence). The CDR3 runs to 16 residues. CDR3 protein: CASSIIGGGANNEQFF. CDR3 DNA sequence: TGTGCCAGTAGTATCATAGGCGGGGGGGCTAACAATGAGCAGTTCTTC.